The 11 T cell receptor beta chains below come from one sample, sequenced in a study of blood T cell repertoires in COVID-19 (dated by TCRdb to about 2020). To prepare the library, the immunoSEQ multiplex PCR assay was applied. TCRdb carries this immuneACCESS record with in-frame sequences only. Its versions omit some clonotypes, under half of them owing to an unresolved V gene in the studies checked, with the rest unexplained. Counted in this sample were more than 200,000 clones; around 90% of them appeared once. Approximately 1.6% of the sample comes from the top ten. The sequenced sample consisted of PBMCs or T cells enriched from blood (not recorded which). These receptors were collected from a woman aged 45-59 years who had recovered from COVID-19.

The chain employs TRBV2 and TRBJ1-2; TRBD1 matches at 7 bases. The CDR3 runs to 15 residues. Germline CDR1 SNHLY, CDR2 FYNNEI. V dropped 4 bases and J dropped 2; count of bases not matched to a gene: 7. For the CDR3, the DNA is TGTGCCAGCAGTGCCGGGACAGTTCCAAACTATGGCTACACCTTC. Translated: CASSAGTVPNYGYTF.

This clone has a single count. This chain links TRBV28 with TRBJ1-1; weak D call: TRBD1 (6 bases). V gave up 2 bases and J gave up 2 bases, with 15 bases separating them. Per germline, CDR1 MDHEN and CDR2 SYDVKM. The CDR3 length is 16 residues. The CDR3 loop is CASSLGGAWLNTEAFF. The DNA of the CDR3 is TGTGCCAGCAGTTTAGGGGGGGCGTGGTTAAACACTGAAGCTTTCTTT.

The chain recombines TRBV4-1 with TRBJ1-5; 10 bases fit TRBD1. V shed 1 base and J 3 bases; nucleotides not matched to a gene: 9. Germline CDR1 reads MGHRA; CDR2 reads YSYEKL. This CDR3 spans 18 amino acids. CDR3 protein: CASSQGDRGGGTNQPQHF. CDR3 nucleotide sequence: TGCGCCAGCAGCCAAGGGGACAGGGGAGGGGGTACCAATCAGCCCCAGCATTTT.

This rearrangement joins TRBV19 to TRBJ2-1, with D hard to call. Trimming cost V 5 bases and J 0 bases, with 8 bases left between them. This CDR3 region has 14 residues. Per the germline V gene, CDR1 is LNHDA and CDR2 is SQIVND (reference sequence). In nucleotides, the CDR3 is TGTGCCAGTAGTGTTCCGAGCTCCTACAATGAGCAGTTCTTC. The encoded protein is CASSVPSSYNEQFF. The complete variable domain, with remaining parts taken from reference TRBV19 and TRBJ2-1, reads DGGITQSPKYLFRKEGQNVTLSCEQNLNHDAMYWYRQDPGQGLRLIYYSQIVNDFQKGDIAEGYSVSREKKESFPLTVTSAQKNPTAFYLCASSVPSSYNEQFFGPGTRLTVL.

V is TRBV5-1 and J is TRBJ2-3, with 7 bases lining up with TRBD2. The CDR3 contains 15 residues. The V gene end was trimmed by 0 bases and the J gene end by 10 bases; junction bases not matched to a gene: 11. CDR1 and CDR2 from the germline V gene are SGHRS and YFSETQ. CDR3 sequence reads: CASSLDAGVGGAQYF. Written as DNA, the CDR3 is TGCGCCAGCAGCTTGGATGCGGGAGTAGGAGGGGCGCAGTATTTT.

V is TRBV20-1 and J is TRBJ2-1; no clear D. CDR1 and CDR2 (germline): DFQATT, SNEGSKA (reference sequence). This CDR3 is built from 11 residues. V dropped 2 bases and J dropped 8 bases, with 7 bases sitting between them. The CDR3 DNA reads as TGCAGTGCTAGACAGGTCTATGAGCAGTTCTTC. This sequence encodes CSARQVYEQFF.

This chain uses TRBV10-1 with TRBJ2-3; perhaps TRBD2 as D (6 bases). Trimming took 0 bases from V and 4 from J, leaving 8 bases between them. Looked up from germline, CDR1 is WNHNN and CDR2 is SYGVQD (reference sequence). The CDR3 loop spans 14 amino acids. Written as DNA, the CDR3 is TGCGCCAGCAGTGAGTCCCCGGGGGCAGATACGCAGTATTTT. This translates into CASSESPGADTQYF.

The V gene is TRBV5-1, the J gene TRBJ1-1; D is perhaps TRBD1 (5 bases). Germline assignment: CDR1 SGHRS and CDR2 YFSETQ. Between the trimmed V and J ends, which lost 5 bases and 5 bases, there was a span of 16 bases. This CDR3 comprises 14 residues. CDR3 sequence reads: CASSGDSGGTEAFF. CDR3 DNA sequence: TGCGCCAGCAGTGGGGACTCCGGGGGGACTGAAGCTTTCTTT.

V usage is TRBV4-1 and J usage is TRBJ1-2; D unclear. This CDR3 is 15 amino acids long. The germline gives CDR1 MGHRA, CDR2 YSYEKL. Trimming pared 3 bases from V and 4 bases from J, leaving 15 bases between. CDR3 sequence reads: CASSQRAGLSYGYTF. The CDR3 DNA follows: TGCGCCAGCAGCCAGAGAGCAGGCTTGTCCTATGGCTACACCTTC.

This chain joins TRBV12-3 or TRBV12-4 and TRBJ1-5, with 7 positions matching TRBD1. V shed 3 bases, J shed 6 bases, and the junction held 2 bases outside the gene matches. The CDR3 loop spans 13 amino acids. The chain's CDR3 is CASSFQGGQPQHF. CDR3 nucleotides: TGTGCCAGCAGTTTTCAGGGGGGTCAGCCCCAGCATTTT.

J is TRBJ1-5 and V is TRBV5-6; D possibly corresponds to TRBD1 (5 bases). Germline V gene sequence: CDR1 SGHDT, CDR2 YYEEEE. CDR3 size: 15 residues. V was pared by 1 base and J by 3 bases, with 11 bases between. The CDR3 loop is CASSLSPGNNQPQHF. For the CDR3, the DNA is TGTGCCAGCAGCTTGAGTCCAGGGAACAATCAGCCCCAGCATTTT.